This T cell receptor beta chain is drawn from a study of T cells in Graves' hyperthyroidism and ophthalmopathy (dated by TCRdb to 2018 to 2020). Background for the entire study: A discovery cohort of roughly 100 patients, roughly 43 with Graves' ophthalmopathy and 55 to 60 with stable Graves' hyperthyroidism, was used to find distinguishing TCR V-J signatures. For training and testing, the roughly 100 patients in the discovery cohort were randomly divided in a 7:3 ratio. Prospective prediction of ophthalmopathy was tested in an independent validation cohort of approximately 18 hyperthyroidism patients and some 17 patients who later progressed to ophthalmopathy. Following sampling, methimazole starting at 30 mg daily was given to hyperthyroidism patients, and high-dose intravenous methylprednisolone was given to ophthalmopathy patients. The study also compared thyroid tissue and blood T-cell repertoires from about six Graves' hyperthyroidism patients. The paper reports TCR Vbeta CDR3 sequencing of some 140 peripheral blood samples: 40 to 45 ophthalmopathy, fewer than 85 hyperthyroidism and around 17 progressor patients. What the work shows at the level of the full study, not this receptor alone: Ophthalmopathy was separated from stable hyperthyroidism by a 13 V-J signature model, with over 85% sensitivity and 81% to 83% specificity obtained in cross-validation and 80%/75% obtained in testing. In validation, the model predicted progression to ophthalmopathy a median of about 6.8 months before onset, with approximately 68% sensitivity and almost 75% specificity. No statistical method was used to set the sample size in advance, and investigators knew the group allocation. Most expanded thyroid clonotypes (frequency above 0.001) were also detected in blood, a finding suggesting that blood repertoires may reflect thyroid immune responses.

Amplification of TCR beta CDR3 regions was carried out from RNA transcripts. For the first round of RT-PCR on the TCR CDR3, the HTBI primer set was used together with the Qiagen OneStep RT-PCR kit. Libraries were constructed in a second round of multiplex PCR, after which size selection and purification were carried out. Paired-end sequencing of the libraries was performed with 100 bp reads on an Illumina HiSeq2000. On the authors' methods: Raw data were processed with SOAPnuke, discarding reads with adapters, uncalled bases, mean Phred below 15, or no exact constant-primer or identifier match. COPE v1.2.5 was used to merge the high-quality paired reads, and each unique nucleotide sequence was defined as a clonotype. MiTCR v1.1 was used to align clonotypes to the IMGT TRBV, TRBD and TRBJ reference segments. The analysis included only V-J combinations with a frequency above 0.0001, which together covered 99% to 99.2% of the repertoires. The TCS score was defined as F50 (clonal expansion) divided by E x V (chaos), with BLOSUM62-based TCRdist calculated between CDR3 peptides within each V-J. Welch's t-statistics and random forest reduced around 520 V-J features to some 14, which were used in a naive Bayes classifier (R e1071). The Morisita-Horn index was used to measure how similar the thyroid and blood repertoires were. In-frame beta chains were kept once TCRdb had trimmed the public reads at Q25 with fastp and called clones with MiXCR. Entries that share a CDR3 protein sequence are merged under the most common genes and DNA. TCRdb assigned the V and J calls; the authors' analysis was not used. The sample contains tens of thousands of distinct CDR3 sequences, 45% to 65% of them found a single time. The ten largest clones represent more than 30% of the sample.

With regard to this clonotype: The antigen it binds to is not known. No much larger clone is present one base from it, and per-base qualities are unavailable.

Graves' hyperthyroidism was defined as stable when no progression to ophthalmopathy occurred over 18 months of follow-up. The hyperthyroidism patients were between 18 and 65 years old and newly diagnosed, with a disease duration of less than 2 months. Any patient with an uncontrolled infection, another autoimmune disease, pregnancy or lactation was excluded. Diagnoses were established on the basis of clinical symptoms, serum thyroxine and TRAb, thyroid ultrasound, and orbital computed tomography. Trizol reagent was used to extract total RNA, and RNA quality was then checked on an Agilent 2100 Bioanalyzer. This clonotype originated in a man aged 18 to 30 with Graves' hyperthyroidism. The sequencing input was peripheral blood or thyroid tissue (not recorded which).

The CDR3 region: CASSYGADGNTIYF. The DNA sequence follows: TGCGCCAGCAGCTATGGGGCAGATGGAAACACCATATATTTT. The chain is made from TRBV5-1 and TRBJ1-3; matching of 5 bases hints at TRBD1 as the D gene. The CDR3 runs 14 amino acids, cysteine and phenylalanine included. Only the CDR3 portion is preserved as DNA: 42 bases, with reading frame beginning at the first base. Trimming removed 3 bases from V and 3 bases from J, leaving 10 bases between the germline ends. CDR1 and CDR2, looked up from the germline V gene, are SGHRS and YFSETQ.